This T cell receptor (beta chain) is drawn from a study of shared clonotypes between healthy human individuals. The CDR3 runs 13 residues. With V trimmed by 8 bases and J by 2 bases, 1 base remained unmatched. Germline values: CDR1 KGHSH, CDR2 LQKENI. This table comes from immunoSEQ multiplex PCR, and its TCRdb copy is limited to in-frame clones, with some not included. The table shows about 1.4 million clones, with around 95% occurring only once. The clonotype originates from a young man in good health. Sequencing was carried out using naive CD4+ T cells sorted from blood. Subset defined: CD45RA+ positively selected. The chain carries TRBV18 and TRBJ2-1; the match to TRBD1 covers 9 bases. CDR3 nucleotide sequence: TGTGCCAGCCGGGACAGGGCCTACAATGAGCAGTTCTTC. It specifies CASRDRAYNEQFF.